The present T cell receptor beta chain was sequenced within a study of CD8 T cells in Susac syndrome. RNA was extracted with the RNeasy kit, and a quantity of roughly 0.5 to 1 ug was reverse transcribed using random hexamers. TCRdb re-called the immunoSEQ multiplex PCR reads through MiXCR, storing one row per CDR3 protein. This table holds 100,000 to 150,000 distinct CDR3 sequences, about 94% found once. The authors carried out high-throughput sequencing of TCR beta. They applied it to CD8+ and CD4+ T cells obtained from blood. The multiple sclerosis controls were treatment-naive patients, and their relapsing-remitting disease was stable or active. Germline lookup yields CDR1 MNHEY and CDR2 SMNVEV (reference sequence). Trimming removed 3 bases at V and 0 bases at J, with 17 bases between. The CDR3 is 17 amino acids.

The V call is TRBV27, the J call TRBJ1-1, with a tentative D call TRBD1 (5 bases). Sequencing used CD4+ T cells from PBMCs. The receptor was isolated from a human donor with multiple sclerosis. This CDR3 reads CASSFVGARLMNTEAFF. The CDR3 DNA sequence: TGTGCCAGCAGTTTCGTCGGGGCACGATTGATGAACACTGAAGCTTTCTTT.